The clone carrying this T cell receptor beta chain was seen repeatedly, ten times or more. Time point: technical triplicate 2. TCRdb reprocessed the 5' RACE reads via MiXCR and lists one record per CDR3 protein. The sample lists about 59,000 distinct CDR3 sequences, 20% to 30% occurring once. This entry belongs to a study of neurological immune-mediated disorders. There are 17 residues in the CDR3. Germline V gene sequence: CDR1 SGHRS, CDR2 YFSETQ. The V and J ends lost 3 bases and 7 bases, in that order; junction bases with no gene match: 14. This chain joins TRBV5-1 and TRBJ2-1, with 9 bases fitting TRBD2. Sequenced material: PBMCs. The sequence was collected from a man aged 60-69 years with HTLV-1-associated myelopathy (HAM/TSP). The CDR3 coding sequence is TGCGCCAGCAGCTCTGGTGGTAGCGGGAGTAGAGCGAATGAGCAGTTCTTC. Protein product: CASSSGGSGSRANEQFF.